A single sample is the source of the 30 T cell receptor beta chains below, sequenced in a study of shared clonotypes between healthy human individuals. Assay used: immunoSEQ multiplex PCR; TCRdb lists only in-frame clones, some missing. This sample carries 2,500,000 or so clones, approximately 94% of them seen once, and the ten largest clones take more than 0.12%. Sequencing input: naive CD4+ T cells sorted from blood. Subset denoted: CD45RA+ positively selected. The receptors were sampled from a young man in good health.

The chain is built from TRBV12-5 and TRBJ2-7; maybe TRBD1 (6 bases). Per germline, CDR1 LGHNT and CDR2 FRNRAP. The CDR3 is 12 amino acids. The V gene lost 7 bases and the J gene lost 3 bases, with 10 bases spanning the gap. CDR3 sequence reads: CASARTDYEQYF. In DNA form, the CDR3 reads TGTGCTAGTGCTCGGACAGACTACGAGCAGTACTTC. Supplemented by reference TRBV12-5 and TRBJ2-7, the full variable domain reads DARVTQTPRHKVTEMGQEVTMRCQPILGHNTVFWYRQTMMQGLELLAYFRNRAPLDDSGMPKDRFSAEMPDATLATLKIQPSEPRDSAVYFCASARTDYEQYFGPGTRLTVT.

V gene TRBV4-3 combines with J gene TRBJ2-4; 8 bases map to TRBD2. Germline V lookup: CDR1 LGHNA, CDR2 YSLEER. The CDR3 runs to 20 residues. V lost 4 bases, J lost 0 bases, and 17 bases stayed unmatched. This chain's CDR3 is CASSRTLPRAGEVAKNIQYF. The CDR3 bases are TGCGCCAGCAGCCGAACCCTACCCCGAGCGGGAGAAGTAGCCAAAAACATTCAGTACTTC.

The chain employs TRBV7-2 and TRBJ2-7; D is possibly TRBD1 (5 bases). Trimming cost V 2 bases and J 0 bases, with 11 bases left between them. The CDR3 consists of 15 residues. Germline assignment: CDR1 SGHTA and CDR2 FQGNSA. The CDR3 DNA follows: TGTGCCAGCAGCTTAAATAGGGGCTACTCCTACGAGCAGTACTTC. Its translation: CASSLNRGYSYEQYF.

On this clone: Additional DNA sequences in this sample encode the identical CDR3. The chain combines TRBV5-1 with TRBJ1-1, with a weak D call TRBD1 (5 bases). V lost 0 bases and J 6 bases, leaving 9 bases between the germline ends. Germline V lookup: CDR1 SGHRS, CDR2 YFSETQ. The CDR3 runs 13 residues. The CDR3 is CASSLVGVAEAFF. The CDR3 bases are TGCGCCAGCAGCTTGGTGGGGGTGGCTGAAGCTTTCTTT.

The V gene is TRBV4-1, the J gene TRBJ2-6; 8 positions match TRBD1. Per germline, CDR1 MGHRA and CDR2 YSYEKL. V shed 2 bases and J 4 bases; nucleotides not matched to a gene: 7. CDR3 length: 17 amino acids. CDR3 in amino acids: CASSQLVTGVGANVLTF. Written as DNA, the CDR3 is TGCGCCAGCAGCCAACTAGTGACAGGGGTAGGGGCCAACGTCCTGACTTTC.

The rearrangement links TRBV9 to TRBJ1-4; 7 positions agree with TRBD1. This CDR3 is 14 amino acids long. Losses at the gene ends were 1 base for V and 5 bases for J; bases not matched to a gene: 2. CDR1 SGDLS and CDR2 YYNGEE come from the germline V gene. The CDR3, as DNA: TGTGCCAGCAGCGTAACGGGACAGAATGAAAAACTGTTTTTT. The encoded protein is CASSVTGQNEKLFF.

The gene calls are TRBV5-1 and TRBJ2-3, with 8 bases that match TRBD2. Per germline, CDR1 SGHRS and CDR2 YFSETQ. J gave up 1 base and V 3 bases, and 7 bases lay outside the gene matches. The length of the CDR3 is 16 residues. The CDR3, as DNA: TGCGCCAGCAGCTGGACCTCAGCGGGAGGCACAGATACGCAGTATTTT. Translated, it gives CASSWTSAGGTDTQYF.

V usage is TRBV7-9 and J usage is TRBJ1-4; D gene ambiguous. The CDR3 is 13 amino acids. The germline V gene encodes CDR1 SEHNR and CDR2 FQNEAQ (reference sequence). V lost 5 bases to trimming and J lost 7 bases, with 11 bases between them. The DNA for the CDR3 is TGTGCCAGCAGCCCCAGGCCCGGTGAAAAACTGTTTTTT. Its translation is CASSPRPGEKLFF. The whole variable domain, filled in from reference TRBV7-9 and TRBJ1-4, reads DTGVSQNPRHKITKRGQNVTFRCDPISEHNRLYWYRQTLGQGPEFLTYFQNEAQLEKSRLLSDRFSAERPKGSFSTLEIQRTEQGDSAMYLCASSPRPGEKLFFGSGTQLSVL.

About this clone: This CDR3 is also generated by other DNA sequences in the sample. The chain combines TRBV9 with TRBJ2-1, with D possibly matching TRBD1 (6 bases). V lost 3 bases and J lost 2, with 12 bases in between. The CDR3 covers 15 residues. CDR1 SGDLS and CDR2 YYNGEE come from the germline V gene. This CDR3 reads CASSAQGRAYNEQFF. DNA for the CDR3: TGTGCCAGCAGCGCACAGGGACGCGCCTACAATGAGCAGTTCTTC.

The chain combines TRBV28 with TRBJ1-4; D unclear. V was trimmed by 6 bases and J by 0 bases, leaving 11 bases between them. The CDR3 is 15 amino acids. Germline CDR1 and CDR2: MDHEN and SYDVKM. The CDR3 region has the DNA TGTGCCAGCAGCCAGACTCGGTCAACTAATGAAAAACTGTTTTTT. Translation: CASSQTRSTNEKLFF.

The CDR3 spells CASTIVLQGSYNEQFF. The CDR3 DNA is TGTGCCAGCACCATCGTCCTGCAGGGGTCCTACAATGAGCAGTTCTTC. The chain has TRBV7-9 and TRBJ2-1; D may be TRBD1 (6 bases). Germline assignment: CDR1 SEHNR and CDR2 FQNEAQ (reference sequence). CDR3 length: 16 amino acids. V was pared by 7 bases and J by 1 base, with 17 bases between.

V gene TRBV6-1 combines with J gene TRBJ1-1, with 7 bases identical to TRBD1. The CDR3 length is 14 residues. Germline V gene sequence: CDR1 MNHNS, CDR2 SASEGT. Unmatched junction bases numbered 2, after V lost 4 bases and J lost 0 bases. CDR3 DNA sequence: TGTGCCAGCAGTGCGGGACAGATGAACACTGAAGCTTTCTTT. Translated, it gives CASSAGQMNTEAFF.

The chain couples TRBV4-3 to TRBJ2-7; a weak D match, TRBD1 (6 bases). Germline V CDR1 and CDR2: LGHNA, YSLEER. Between the trimmed V and J ends, which lost 4 bases and 6 bases, there was a span of 19 bases. The CDR3 is made up of 15 amino acids. This chain's CDR3 is CASSRSHREDGEQYF. In DNA form, the CDR3 reads TGCGCCAGCAGCCGATCGCACAGGGAAGACGGCGAGCAGTACTTC.

The V gene is TRBV6-5, the J gene TRBJ1-5, with D unclear. This CDR3 has 11 amino acids. V lost 5 bases and J 4 bases, leaving 3 bases between the germline ends. Germline lookup yields CDR1 MNHEY and CDR2 SVGAGI. The CDR3 region is CASSVNQPQHF. The CDR3 DNA is TGTGCCAGCAGTGTTAATCAGCCCCAGCATTTT.

The chain uses TRBV11-2 and TRBJ2-7, with TRBD2 matching 7 bases. There are 14 residues in the CDR3. Trimming cost V 5 bases and J 6 bases; bases outside gene matches: 10. The germline V gene encodes CDR1 SGHAT and CDR2 FQNNGV. CDR3 DNA sequence: TGTGCCAGCAGCCCAGCGGGACTGCCGGGCGAGCAGTACTTC. As protein: CASSPAGLPGEQYF.

The chain carries TRBV18 and TRBJ1-1, with D uncertain. V lost 6 bases, J lost 0 bases, and 11 bases lay in between. Germline values: CDR1 KGHSH, CDR2 LQKENI. This CDR3 has 14 residues. CDR3 sequence: CASSTQVMNTEAFF. The CDR3 region has the DNA TGTGCCAGCTCTACTCAAGTAATGAACACTGAAGCTTTCTTT. Variable domain in full (rest from reference TRBV18 and TRBJ1-1): NAGVMQNPRHLVRRRGQEARLRCSPMKGHSHVYWYRQLPEEGLKFMVYLQKENIIDESGMPKERFSAEFPKEGPSILRIQQVVRGDSAAYFCASSTQVMNTEAFFGQGTRLTVV.

This rearrangement joins TRBV7-2 to TRBJ2-3; no definite D call. The CDR3 covers 13 residues. Germline V gene lookup returns CDR1 SGHTA and CDR2 FQGNSA. Trimming stripped 4 bases from V and 2 bases from J, with 7 bases between. The CDR3 sequence is CASSSTYTDTQYF. CDR3 nucleotides: TGTGCCAGCAGCTCCACCTACACAGATACGCAGTATTTT.

This chain uses TRBV2 with TRBJ2-1; 14 nucleotides agree with TRBD2. Looked up from germline, CDR1 is SNHLY and CDR2 is FYNNEI. The J segment lost 7 bases and the V segment lost 4 bases, leaving 3 bases of the junction unmatched. This CDR3 has 15 amino acids. This CDR3 reads CASSAGLAGVNEQFF. In nucleotides, the CDR3 is TGTGCCAGCAGTGCGGGACTAGCGGGAGTAAATGAGCAGTTCTTC.

The V and J genes are TRBV5-4 and TRBJ2-5; 7 nucleotides align to TRBD2. The CDR3 is 15 residues long. V shed 1 base and J 5 bases; nucleotides not matched to a gene: 8. Germline V gene lookup returns CDR1 SGHNT and CDR2 YYREEE (reference sequence). The CDR3 sequence: CASSLPGGREETQYF. CDR3 nucleotide sequence: TGTGCCAGCAGCTTGCCGGGAGGAAGGGAGGAGACCCAGTACTTC.

The chain carries TRBV6-4 and TRBJ1-3; a weak D match, TRBD1 (5 bases). Trimming took 0 bases from V and 0 from J, leaving 18 bases between them. Germline V gene sequence: CDR1 MRHNA, CDR2 SNTAGT. The CDR3 loop spans 19 amino acids. The CDR3 loop reads CASSDSMTGRVDSGNTIYF. CDR3 coding DNA: TGTGCCAGCAGTGACTCGATGACGGGCAGGGTCGACTCTGGAAACACCATATATTTT.

This chain links TRBV2 with TRBJ1-2, with 7 bases aligning to TRBD1. J lost 0 bases, V lost 7 bases, and 8 bases had no gene match. CDR1 SNHLY and CDR2 FYNNEI come from the germline V gene. The CDR3 length is 15 residues. The CDR3 region is CASTSDRAANYGYTF. In DNA form, the CDR3 reads TGTGCCAGCACTTCCGACAGGGCGGCTAACTATGGCTACACCTTC.

The chain links TRBV6-6 to TRBJ2-1; D may be TRBD2 (7 bases). This CDR3 contains 14 residues. Trimming left V 5 bases short and J 7 bases short, with 15 bases between. Germline CDR1 and CDR2: MNHNY and SVGAGI (reference sequence). DNA of the CDR3: TGTGCCAGCAGTACATGGGGGGGGGCGAATGAGCAGTTCTTC. Amino acid sequence: CASSTWGGANEQFF.

J is TRBJ2-7 and V is TRBV6-1; possibly TRBD2 for D (5 bases). Trimming cost V 8 bases and J 0 bases, with 14 bases left between them. The CDR3 is 14 amino acids. Per germline, CDR1 MNHNS and CDR2 SASEGT. The CDR3 spells CASSSADLSYEQYF. Written as DNA, the CDR3 is TGTGCCAGCTCGTCAGCGGACCTCTCCTACGAGCAGTACTTC.

The J gene is TRBJ2-5, the V gene TRBV6-6, with unresolved D. Germline lookup yields CDR1 MNHNY and CDR2 SVGAGI (reference sequence). The CDR3 sequence is 14 residues long. V was trimmed by 0 bases and J by 5 bases, leaving 10 bases between them. This chain's CDR3 is CASSYSLWGETQYF. CDR3 sequence (DNA): TGTGCCAGCAGTTACTCCCTCTGGGGTGAGACCCAGTACTTC.

The chain couples TRBV21-1 to TRBJ1-5. TRBV21-1 is marked as a pseudogene. The CDR3 sequence is 16 residues long. CDR3 bases: TGTGCCAGCAGCACGAGAAACCGGGACAGCAATCAGCCCCAGCATTTT. It yields the protein CASSTRNRDSNQPQHF.

This sequence joins TRBV7-9 and TRBJ1-1; 7 nucleotides line up with TRBD1. With 5 bases clipped from V and 4 bases from J, the junction kept 7 bases outside the gene matches. From germline, CDR1 is SEHNR and CDR2 FQNEAQ (reference sequence). CDR3 size: 14 residues. The CDR3 DNA reads TGTGCCAGCAGCCCGCGACAGGGCAGCACTGAAGCTTTCTTT. This codes for CASSPRQGSTEAFF.

The chain uses TRBV4-2 and TRBJ1-5; 8 bases are shared with TRBD1. V lost 0 bases to trimming and J lost 4 bases; unmatched junction nucleotides: 8. This CDR3 has 17 amino acids. Germline V gene lookup returns CDR1 LGHNA and CDR2 YNFKEQ. The CDR3 DNA sequence: TGTGCCAGCAGCCAAGAAGGGGGACAGGTTTTGAATCAGCCCCAGCATTTT. Residues: CASSQEGGQVLNQPQHF.

The J gene is TRBJ2-7, the V gene TRBV4-1; 7 bases align to TRBD1. Germline CDR1 reads MGHRA; CDR2 reads YSYEKL. The V gene end was trimmed by 7 bases and the J gene end by 0 bases; junction bases not matched to a gene: 15. This CDR3 comprises 17 residues. The CDR3 DNA reads as TGCGCCAGCACCCCGACAGGGTCCAGGTCGGGCTCCTACGAGCAGTACTTC. It yields the protein CASTPTGSRSGSYEQYF.

The rearrangement joins TRBV5-1 to TRBJ1-2; D ambiguous. CDR3 length equals 13 residues. Trimming took 5 bases from V and 5 from J, leaving 13 bases between them. Germline loops: CDR1 SGHRS, CDR2 YFSETQ. The CDR3: CASSPQDRYGYTF. The CDR3 nucleotides are TGCGCCAGCAGTCCTCAGGATCGGTATGGCTACACCTTC.

This clone was seen once. Here the CDR3 reads CASSLDSSQETQYF. For the CDR3, the DNA is TGTGCCAGCAGCTTGGACAGTTCTCAAGAGACCCAGTACTTC. The chain employs TRBV11-2 and TRBJ2-5; D is possibly TRBD1 (6 bases). The CDR3 consists of 14 residues. Germline values: CDR1 SGHAT, CDR2 FQNNGV. Deletions cut 3 bases from V and 2 bases from J, with 10 bases between.